This T cell receptor (beta chain) was sequenced in a study of shared clonotypes between healthy human individuals. Naive CD8 populations comprised CD45RO-negative cells positively selected for CCR7, excluding terminally differentiated effector memory CD45RA+ cells. CDR3 size: 15 residues. Germline values: CDR1 MNHEY, CDR2 SMNVEV (reference sequence). V shed 5 bases, J shed 3 bases, and the junction held 9 bases outside the gene matches. Measured with immunoSEQ multiplex PCR; TCRdb has only the in-frame clones, and not every one. The sample includes approximately 1.9 million clones, 90% to 95% of them seen just once.

The rearrangement links TRBV27 to TRBJ2-7, with 8 bases fitting TRBD2. The receptor was isolated from a man between 18 and 35 years old in good health. Some clones in this sample may be carry-over from other donors' samples. The sequencing input was naive CD8+ T cells from PBMCs. This CDR3 reads CASSQRGSGLYEQYF. The CDR3 DNA follows: TGTGCCAGCAGTCAGCGGGGGAGTGGCCTCTACGAGCAGTACTTC.